This record concerns one T cell receptor beta chain sequence. It lacks a known antigen. Qualities for individual bases were not recorded, and no much larger clone is one base off. The sample belongs to a study of cytomegalovirus exposure and HLA in healthy donors (TCRdb year 2017). Looking at the study overall: According to an earlier analysis of several hundred of the donors, some 180 million T cells yielded 117 million unique TCR beta sequences and about 280 Gb of sequence data. An early release that covered roughly 600 HLA-typed donors contained approximately 320 gigabases of sequencing data and about 93 million unique TCR sequences. The genetic ancestry cluster associated with self-reported Caucasian donors included approximately 85% of the approximately 400 genotyped donors. The study aimed to test whether cataloging public T cell receptors could reveal signatures of past pathogen exposure. The study used immunosequencing to profile the T cell repertoires of 670 or so subjects and linked those repertoires to cytomegalovirus serostatus. A separate validation cohort of approximately 120 different subjects was used in addition to the 666-subject first cohort. The study combined high-throughput TCR immunosequencing, statistical association of individual TCRs with disease status, and machine learning to predict cytomegalovirus infection status. To study patterns of TCR occurrence, a later analysis re-analyzed previously published TCR beta repertoires from 650 to 750 donors and added high-resolution HLA genotyping. The later analysis used no new phenotypic data to find candidate immune exposures, relying instead on TCR beta sequences and their occurrence across donors. An earlier analysis of 500 to 750 of the donors applied high-throughput TCR beta sequencing to assess whether each TCR beta V gene segment acted as functional or pseudogenic. Alongside the repertoire data, information on donor age, sex, ethnicity and CMV serostatus was compiled. In a later genetic analysis, genome-wide SNP genotypes for about three fifths of the 666 donors were used, and that subset was treated as a discovery cohort. Every repertoire in the discovery cohort had been generated on one and the same sequencing platform. Class I and class II HLA loci were covered by the typing at four-digit resolution. Typing coverage varied by locus: roughly 620-640 donors for A, B, C, DRB1 and DQB1; approximately 560 for DQA1; more than 600 for DPA1; under 490 for DPB1. Because of strong linkage in the cohort, 5 or 6 DR-DQ haplotypes were treated as single units for association and clustering. Across some 400 genotyped donors of the cohort, an average of roughly 200,000 unique TCR beta nucleotide sequences per donor were sequenced, and approximately 19% of those sequences were non-productive.

Broad study findings and their caveats: According to a later analysis, most CMV-associated TCR beta chains appeared to be HLA-restricted, and the HLA associations seemed to be driven largely by CMV exposure. The presence/absence analyses assumed that sequencing depth was roughly uniform across donors, and that assumption may not be true. Correlated functional status among segregating V segments might be attributable to linkage disequilibrium, but an unknown experimental factor could not be ruled out. At a false discovery rate of 0.05, a later analysis linked some 18,000 TCR beta sequences to specific HLA alleles. In vitro tests confirmed that three of the cytomegalovirus-associated TCR beta chains recognize cytomegalovirus antigens. A further reported finding was that TCR beta sequences accurately predicted the HLA-A and HLA-B alleles for most subjects in the first cohort. Some IMGT-functional V segments, including TRBV6-2 and TRBV6-3, could not be told apart with the 87-base-pair reads, so those segments were excluded. Because some donors lacked HLA typing at each locus, the association tests relied only on the typed subset. This cohort had only TCR beta chains sequenced, and the lack of alpha or paired-chain data limited which features could be detected. V-gene and J-gene trimming of TCR beta chains was associated with a missense DCLRE1C variant in a later genetic analysis, and the association was replicated in an independent cohort. The study gave a list of 150 to 200 TCR beta chains associated with cytomegalovirus. Cytomegalovirus status was reported to be diagnosed by the classifier with high specificity and sensitivity in both the original and validation cohorts. In an earlier analysis of roughly 500 of the donors, most TCR beta V segments appeared in productive rearrangements about 87% or about 30% of the time, broadly matching IMGT annotations. In a later analysis, several top co-occurrence clusters were reported to appear linked to parvovirus B19, influenza, CMV and Epstein-Barr virus. CMV serostatus was the only immune exposure information available for the cohort. Most TCR sequences were observed very rarely across donors, whereas some public TCRs were present in many individuals. In a later analysis, HLA-associated TCR beta chains were found to be more clonally expanded and to have lower generation probabilities than equally common non-associated chains. Because counts were too low, about 15 rarely observed V segments, including chromosome 9 orphons, were left out of the earlier analysis of 500 to 750 of the donors. In a later analysis, the rate of TCR association differed among HLA loci, with DRB1 alleles having the most associated TCRs and HLA-C alleles having the fewest. The authors suggested that the approach could potentially be extended to other disease states and immunological phenotypes. According to a later genetic analysis, donors in an Asian-associated ancestry cluster had fewer N-insertions in productive TCRs than the approximately 700-donor mean. When HLA alleles, especially DR and DQ, strongly co-occurred, attributing TCR associations to individual alleles was difficult. A cluster of highly shared sequence variants was judged likely to represent a technical artifact of the sequencing pipeline.

V was cut back by 4 bases and J by 6 bases, leaving a gap of 15 bases between them. CDR1 SGHTA and CDR2 FQGNSA were looked up in the germline V gene. The CDR3 contains 15 residues, cysteine and phenylalanine counted. Only CDR3 DNA is held: 45 bases, read in frame from base 1. The cohort consisted of 666 healthy bone marrow donors. At the time of sampling, every cohort member was nominally healthy, though immune exposures that went unrecorded were likely present. The donor tested CMV seronegative, placing the donor among the 300 to 450 seronegative members of the cohort. A peripheral blood sample was provided by each donor, and peripheral blood mononuclear cells were used for TCR beta sequencing. Genomic DNA was extracted from the blood cell samples with the Qiagen DNeasy Blood Extraction Kit. Library preparation employed the immunoSEQ multiplex PCR assay. For the multiplex PCR, a mixture combining 60 forward primers for TCR Vbeta segments and 13 reverse primers for TCR Jbeta segments was used. Amplification of the CDR3 region of rearranged TCR beta genes was performed with a multiplex PCR assay on genomic DNA. On the Illumina HiSeq System, the amplified TCR beta libraries were sequenced as 87-base-pair reads. The authors' analysis ran thus. A later analysis tallied tens of millions of unique TCR beta chains across the approximately 670 repertoires, and around 12 million of those chains were shared by two or more donors. A nearest-neighbor algorithm error-corrected the raw reads and collapsed the reads into unique sequences, merging closely related sequences to remove PCR and sequencing errors. Alignment of CDR3 sequences to IMGT reference sequences was used to assign V, D and J gene segments. For a sequence to be retained, at least a six-nucleotide match to both a V gene segment and a J gene segment was required. Rearrangements were called productive when the CDR3 lacked stop codons and stayed in frame with V and J; all others were non-productive. Following IMGT convention, CDR3 was defined as the stretch from the second conserved V-encoded cysteine up to the conserved J-encoded phenylalanine. The earlier analysis of around 640 of the donors excluded sequences that lacked an unambiguous match to a single V gene segment. An earlier analysis of under 750 of the donors called V segments functional above 56.7% productive rearrangements and segregating when the between-donor standard deviation exceeded 5%. To diagnose cytomegalovirus status from the catalog of TCR beta chain sequences, a statistical classification framework was built. In a later analysis, TCR nucleotide sequences were compared against IMGT/GENE-DB human TR gene sequences so that V and J genes could be assigned. Using the TCRdist pipeline, a later analysis assigned CDR3 sequences along with most-parsimonious VDJ recombination scenarios. In a later analysis, every TCR beta chain was defined by the combination of its CDR3 amino acid sequence and its V-gene family, and reads without a unique V-gene family were dropped. A later analysis removed over 500 highly shared, low-generation-probability nucleotide sequences to deal with suspected cross-contamination and a sequencing artifact. In a later analysis, a clonal expansion index was calculated for each public chain from normalized within-repertoire ranks of inferred template counts. A later analysis computed generation probabilities with a VDJ recombination model fitted to out-of-frame rearrangements, and checked the results against IGoR. In a later analysis, hypergeometric tests were used to score TCR-TCR, TCR-HLA and TCR-CMV co-occurrence, with a repertoire-size bias correction applied to TCR pairs. False discovery rates were estimated in a later analysis by permuting HLA or CMV assignments 20 times. In a later analysis, co-occurring TCRs were grouped with DBSCAN, and TCRdist sequence similarity was added when clustering was performed within HLA-allele-positive subsets. For co-occurrence clustering, repertoires with fewer than 30,000 or more than 120,000 public chains were excluded, along with 5 or 6 repertoires with anomalous nucleotide sharing. This immuneACCESS table, as held by TCRdb, lists in-frame sequences with V and J called but not all clones. Of the missing ones, under half trace to an unresolved V gene in checked studies; the others have no known cause. V, J and clone size reflect that table, while D and trimming were determined from the DNA. Counted in this sample were fewer than 200,000 clones; more than 60% of them appeared once. 4.3% of the sample is held by the ten biggest clonotypes.

This TCR came from a man in his forties or fifties in good health and CMV-seronegative. Sequences were obtained from PBMCs. The chain employs TRBV7-2 and TRBJ2-2; a tentative D match to TRBD2 spans 5 bases. In nucleotide form, the sequence is TGTGCCAGCAGCTCAGCGGCCATTGCGGCCGGGGAGCTGTTTTTT. Its amino acids are CASSSAAIAAGELFF.